One and the same sample provided the 25 T cell receptor beta chains below, sequenced in a study of neoadjuvant anti-PD-1 for oral cavity cancer. Generated by immunoSEQ multiplex PCR, the TCRdb table keeps only in-frame clones and is missing some. The top ten clones hold about 3.4% of a sample with more than 25,000 clones, around four fifths of them seen once. Described time point: after neoadjuvant nivolumab, at surgical resection. This material consisted of PBMCs, taken after nivolumab (anti-PD-1) treatment. The receptors were sampled from a person between 35 and 79 years old with oral cavity squamous cell carcinoma.

The chain joins TRBV6-4 to TRBJ1-3; TRBD1 is a possible D gene (6 bases). The ends were cut back, 4 bases at V and 2 bases at J, with 9 bases in the middle. Per the germline V gene, CDR1 is MRHNA and CDR2 is SNTAGT. The CDR3 spans 14 residues. The CDR3: CASSVYRAGNTIYF. As DNA, the CDR3 is TGTGCCAGCAGTGTCTACAGGGCTGGAAACACCATATATTTT.

This clone was found once. The rearrangement links TRBV5-4 to TRBJ2-5; no firm D call. V shed 3 bases and J shed 3 bases, with 12 bases lying between them. Per the germline V gene, CDR1 is SGHNT and CDR2 is YYREEE (reference sequence). There are 14 residues in the CDR3. CDR3 protein: CASSSDLEKETQYF. As DNA, the CDR3 is TGTGCCAGCAGCTCGGACCTCGAGAAAGAGACCCAGTACTTC.

The genes are TRBV30 and TRBJ1-2; maybe TRBD1 (6 bases). CDR3 length equals 12 residues. V was trimmed by 4 bases and J by 5 bases, leaving 11 bases between them. Germline V gene data show CDR1 as GTSNPN and CDR2 as SVGIG (reference sequence). CDR3: CAWNAGVYGYTF. CDR3 DNA: TGTGCCTGGAACGCAGGGGTATATGGCTACACCTTC.

This chain uses TRBV5-6 with TRBJ2-7, with D tentatively TRBD1 (6 bases). The V and J ends lost 7 bases and 4 bases respectively, with 15 bases between them. CDR3 length equals 13 residues. Germline assignment: CDR1 SGHDT and CDR2 YYEEEE. CDR3 DNA sequence: TGTGCCAGCCGCCTCGGACAGCGGTACGAGCAGTACTTC. This codes for CASRLGQRYEQYF.

The chain carries TRBV7-2 and TRBJ1-2; D is ambiguous. The CDR3 loop spans 14 amino acids. Trimming cost V 4 bases and J 0 bases, with 9 bases left between them. Germline V gives CDR1 SGHTA, CDR2 FQGNSA. CDR3 in amino acids: CASSSDGANYGYTF. DNA for the CDR3: TGTGCCAGCAGCTCTGACGGCGCTAACTATGGCTACACCTTC. The full variable domain, its missing parts supplied by reference TRBV7-2 and TRBJ1-2, is GAGVSQSPSNKVTEKGKDVELRCDPISGHTALYWYRQSLGQGLEFLIYFQGNSAPDKSGLPSDRFSAERTGGSVSTLTIQRTQQEDSAVYLCASSSDGANYGYTFGSGTRLTVV.

The chain has TRBV6-5 and TRBJ1-4; 10 bases line up with TRBD1. The CDR3 spans 14 residues. Germline CDR1 reads MNHEY; CDR2 reads SVGAGI. V lost 5 bases, J lost 8 bases, and 5 bases stayed unmatched. CDR3 protein: CASSEGTGVEKLFF. In DNA, the CDR3 is TGTGCCAGCAGTGAAGGGACAGGGGTGGAAAAACTGTTTTTT.

The J gene is TRBJ2-2, the V gene TRBV6-5; D is possibly TRBD1 (5 bases). Trimming took off 3 bases at V and 3 bases at J, with 11 bases between the two ends. The germline V gene has CDR1 MNHEY and CDR2 SVGAGI. The CDR3 consists of 15 residues. The CDR3 bases are TGTGCCAGCAGTTATCAAGGGGCGTACACCGGGGAGCTGTTTTTT. Translation: CASSYQGAYTGELFF.

The chain joins TRBV9 to TRBJ1-6, with TRBD1 matching over 7 bases. J was trimmed by 10 bases and V by 4 bases; bases with no gene match: 5. Per germline, CDR1 SGDLS and CDR2 YYNGEE. This CDR3 region has 13 residues. CDR3 in amino acids: CASSWDSGSPLHF. CDR3 sequence (DNA): TGTGCCAGCAGCTGGGACAGTGGATCACCCCTCCACTTT.

The V call is TRBV30, the J call TRBJ2-1, with 9 nucleotides matching TRBD1. Trimming at V came to 4 bases and at J to 6 bases, leaving 7 bases not matched to a gene. This CDR3 is 14 amino acids long. Germline CDR1 is GTSNPN and CDR2 is SVGIG (reference sequence). The CDR3 is CAWTLQGAFNEQFF. The CDR3 DNA sequence: TGTGCCTGGACGCTACAGGGGGCGTTCAATGAGCAGTTCTTC.

This rearrangement joins TRBV7-9 to TRBJ2-7, with no clear D. Germline lookup yields CDR1 SEHNR and CDR2 FQNEAQ (reference sequence). Trimming left V 1 base short and J 11 bases short, with 15 bases between. The CDR3 has 13 amino acids. For the CDR3, the DNA is TGTGCCAGCAGCTTAGAGACGGGCTCCCCGAAGTACTTC. It yields the protein CASSLETGSPKYF.

This chain joins TRBV30 and TRBJ2-5; 13 bases agree with TRBD2. The V gene's germline CDR1 is GTSNPN and CDR2 SVGIG (reference sequence). V lost 4 bases, J lost 6 bases, and 8 bases stayed unmatched. The CDR3 spans 15 residues. CDR3 DNA sequence: TGTGCCTGGACACTAGCGGGGGGGAATATGAAGACCCAGTACTTC. As protein: CAWTLAGGNMKTQYF.

The V call is TRBV9, the J call TRBJ1-3, with D possibly being TRBD1 (5 bases). This CDR3 is built from 16 residues. Trimming took 4 bases from V and 0 from J, leaving 14 bases between them. CDR1 is SGDLS, CDR2 YYNGEE, per germline. The CDR3 bases are TGTGCCAGCAGCTTTCGGGACTCCGGCTCTGGAAACACCATATATTTT. This gives the protein CASSFRDSGSGNTIYF.

This clone was seen a handful of times. The chain carries TRBV30 and TRBJ1-1; no definite D call. Trimming cost V 4 bases and J 3 bases, with 9 bases left between them. The germline V gene has CDR1 GTSNPN and CDR2 SVGIG (reference sequence). The CDR3 loop spans 12 amino acids. CDR3 amino acids: CAWKGDHTEAFF. The CDR3 nucleotides read TGTGCCTGGAAGGGCGATCACACTGAAGCTTTCTTT.

This clone has just one count. This chain joins TRBV15 and TRBJ2-3, with D perhaps matching TRBD1 or TRBD2 (6 bases each). The CDR3 totals 15 residues. Trimming cost V 0 bases and J 8 bases, with 15 bases left between them. Germline CDR1 reads LNHNV; CDR2 reads YYDKDF (reference sequence). The CDR3 coding sequence is TGTGCCACCAGCAGAGAATACGGGGGCCGGGTTACGCAGTATTTT. Translated, it gives CATSREYGGRVTQYF. Full variable domain (remainder filled in from reference TRBV15 and TRBJ2-3): DAMVIQNPRYQVTQFGKPVTLSCSQTLNHNVMYWYQQKSSQAPKLLFHYYDKDFNNEADTPDNFQSRRPNTSFCFLDIRSPGLGDTAMYLCATSREYGGRVTQYFGPGTRLTVL.

The CDR3 spells CASSLSGSGETQYF. The CDR3 bases are TGCGCCAGCAGCTTGTCGGGCAGCGGAGAGACCCAGTACTTC. The V gene is TRBV5-1, the J gene TRBJ2-5, with a possible D match to TRBD2 (5 bases). Germline V gene sequence: CDR1 SGHRS, CDR2 YFSETQ. The CDR3 is made up of 14 amino acids. Trimming removed 1 base at V and 4 bases at J, with 11 bases between.

In regard to this clone: A junction end diverges from the germline sequence, so it may reflect a read error. The gene calls are TRBV6-5 and TRBJ1-3, with D unclear. Germline V gene data show CDR1 as MNHEY and CDR2 as SVGAGI. This CDR3 comprises 14 residues. The DNA of the CDR3 is TGTGCCAGCAGTGACTCCTACTCTGGAAACACCATATATTTT. Translation: CASSDSYSGNTIYF.

The gene calls are TRBV19 and TRBJ1-4; D is perhaps TRBD1 (6 bases). Germline V gene data show CDR1 as LNHDA and CDR2 as SQIVND (reference sequence). Trimming cost V 5 bases and J 8 bases, with 12 bases left between them. CDR3 length equals 13 residues. The CDR3 loop is CASSGRGGEKLFF. CDR3 coding DNA: TGTGCCAGTAGTGGCAGGGGTGGGGAAAAACTGTTTTTT.

J is TRBJ1-2 and V is TRBV14; D gene unclear. V was shortened by 1 base and J by 4 bases, with 7 bases between the two germline ends. The CDR3 runs 13 residues. The germline V gene encodes CDR1 SGHDN and CDR2 FVKESK. As DNA, the CDR3 is TGTGCCAGCAGCCAAGTACAGTCCTATGGCTACACCTTC. Translation gives CASSQVQSYGYTF.

V is TRBV19 and J is TRBJ1-6, with TRBD1 identical over 10 bases. There are 15 residues in the CDR3. V lost 5 bases and J lost 9; bases outside the gene matches: 7. Germline loops: CDR1 LNHDA, CDR2 SQIVND (reference sequence). The CDR3 DNA sequence: TGTGCCAGTAGTGGTGAGACAGGGGGCTTTTCACCCCTCCACTTT. The encoded protein is CASSGETGGFSPLHF. The whole variable domain, filled in from reference TRBV19 and TRBJ1-6, reads DGGITQSPKYLFRKEGQNVTLSCEQNLNHDAMYWYRQDPGQGLRLIYYSQIVNDFQKGDIAEGYSVSREKKESFPLTVTSAQKNPTAFYLCASSGETGGFSPLHFGNGTRLTVT.

This clone was observed once. This chain uses TRBV6-1 with TRBJ2-1; TRBD2 is a possible D gene (6 bases). The V end was cut by 0 bases, the J end by 10 bases, with 10 bases between. The germline CDR1 and CDR2 sequences are MNHNS and SASEGT. The CDR3 spans 13 residues. The CDR3: CASSEAGRGEQFF. For the CDR3, the DNA is TGTGCCAGCAGTGAAGCGGGACGGGGGGAGCAGTTCTTC.

V gene TRBV11-1 combines with J gene TRBJ1-1; 8 bases match TRBD1. Germline trimming cut 5 bases from V and 3 bases from J; bases unmatched to any gene: 8. Per germline, CDR1 SGHAT and CDR2 FQDESV (reference sequence). The CDR3 has 15 residues. The CDR3 nucleotides are TGTGCCAGCAGCCCATATGCGGACAGGGACACTGAAGCTTTCTTT. Its protein product is CASSPYADRDTEAFF.

V gene TRBV14 combines with J gene TRBJ2-7, with TRBD1 matching 10 bases. Germline trimming cut 2 bases from V and 2 bases from J; bases unmatched to any gene: 9. The CDR3 has 17 residues. The germline V gene encodes CDR1 SGHDN and CDR2 FVKESK. CDR3 protein: CASSQKFWDRGTYEQYF. In DNA, the CDR3 is TGTGCCAGCAGCCAAAAGTTCTGGGACAGGGGAACCTACGAGCAGTACTTC.

This clone occurred once. The genes are TRBV15 and TRBJ1-5, with a weak D call TRBD1 (5 bases). CDR1 and CDR2 from the germline V gene are LNHNV and YYDKDF (reference sequence). Trimming removed 5 bases at V and 6 bases at J, with 11 bases between. This CDR3 spans 13 amino acids. The CDR3 loop reads CATSRGVGQPQHF. The CDR3 DNA reads as TGTGCCACCAGCCGAGGGGTGGGTCAGCCCCAGCATTTT.

V usage is TRBV6-5 and J usage is TRBJ1-6; 9 bases align to TRBD1. With 5 bases clipped from V and 8 bases from J, the junction kept 1 base outside the gene matches. This CDR3 is built from 13 residues. Germline CDR1 and CDR2: MNHEY and SVGAGI. The CDR3 sequence is CASSRQGDSPLHF. In DNA form, the CDR3 reads TGTGCCAGCAGTAGACAGGGGGATTCACCCCTCCACTTT.

The CDR3 region is CASSLPSSGGYNEQFF. The CDR3 nucleotides read TGTGCCAGCAGCTTGCCCTCTAGCGGGGGTTACAATGAGCAGTTCTTC. The rearrangement joins TRBV7-9 to TRBJ2-1, with TRBD2 identical over 10 bases. The CDR3 is 16 residues long. The trim removed 3 bases at V and 4 bases at J, leaving 6 bases unmatched. The germline gives CDR1 SEHNR, CDR2 FQNEAQ (reference sequence).